The T cell receptor (beta chain) described here comes from a study of technical replicates of blood from several donors. The CDR3 has 14 residues. Only in-frame clones appear in the TCRdb table, and some are missing; sequencing was by immunoSEQ multiplex PCR. The sample shows tens of thousands of clones, around 93% of them seen only once. This clone showed up just once. Material: T cells isolated from PBMCs. The chain employs TRBV21-1 and TRBJ2-3; whether TRBD2, the table's D call, matches the DNA was not checked. TRBV21-1 is described as a pseudogene. This clonotype was sampled from a human donor in good health. The CDR3 reads CASSKVAGTDTQYF. The CDR3 DNA is TGTGCCAGCAGCAAGGTAGCGGGCACAGATACGCAGTATTTT.